This T cell receptor (beta chain) appears in the sequencing data of a study of blood T cell repertoires in COVID-19. Assay: immunoSEQ multiplex PCR; the TCRdb copy retains only in-frame clones and omits some. This sample carries 95,000 to 110,000 clones, about 90% of them seen once, and the ten largest clones take 4.9%. Trimming shortened V by 1 base and J by 3 bases, and 3 bases separated the two germline ends. Per the germline V gene, CDR1 is MDHEN and CDR2 is SYDVKM. This CDR3 region has 12 residues. The chain uses TRBV28 and TRBJ1-2; D remains unclear. The sequencing input was peripheral blood. The source of this sequence is a man aged 35 to 55 with active or convalescent COVID-19. The CDR3 loop is CASSLSDYGYTF. The CDR3 coding sequence is TGTGCCAGCAGTTTATCAGACTATGGCTACACCTTC.